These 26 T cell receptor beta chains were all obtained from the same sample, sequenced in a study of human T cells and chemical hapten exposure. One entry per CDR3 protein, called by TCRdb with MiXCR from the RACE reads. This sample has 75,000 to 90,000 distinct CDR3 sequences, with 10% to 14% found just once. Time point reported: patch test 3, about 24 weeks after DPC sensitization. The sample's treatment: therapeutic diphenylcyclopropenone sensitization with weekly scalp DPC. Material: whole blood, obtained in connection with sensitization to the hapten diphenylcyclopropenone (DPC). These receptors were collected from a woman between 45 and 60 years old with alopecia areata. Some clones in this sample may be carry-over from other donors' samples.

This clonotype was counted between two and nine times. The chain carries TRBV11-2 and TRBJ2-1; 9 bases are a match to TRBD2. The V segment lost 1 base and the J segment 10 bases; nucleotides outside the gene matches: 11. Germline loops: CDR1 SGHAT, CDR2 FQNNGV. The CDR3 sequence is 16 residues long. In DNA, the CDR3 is TGTGCCAGCAGCTTAGGGAGTAGCGGGAGTTCGAGGGAGCAGTTCTTC. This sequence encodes CASSLGSSGSSREQFF.

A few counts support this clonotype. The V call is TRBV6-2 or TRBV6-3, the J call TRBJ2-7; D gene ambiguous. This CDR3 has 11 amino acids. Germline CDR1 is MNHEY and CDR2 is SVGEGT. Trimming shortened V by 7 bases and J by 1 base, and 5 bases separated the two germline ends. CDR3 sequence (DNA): TGTGCCAGCACCGAATCCTACGAGCAGTACTTC. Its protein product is CASTESYEQYF.

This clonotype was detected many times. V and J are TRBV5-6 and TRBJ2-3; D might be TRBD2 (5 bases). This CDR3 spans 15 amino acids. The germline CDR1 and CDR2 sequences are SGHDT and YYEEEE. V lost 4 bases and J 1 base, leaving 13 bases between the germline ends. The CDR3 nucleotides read TGTGCCAGCAGCGCCCTTCCCGGGGGCACAGATACGCAGTATTTT. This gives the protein CASSALPGGTDTQYF.

The CDR3 bases are TGCAGCGTTGCTCAGACCGGGAACACTGAAGCTTTCTTT. The encoded protein is CSVAQTGNTEAFF. This chain links TRBV29-1 with TRBJ1-1; D is uncertain. In germline, CDR1 is SQVTM, CDR2 ANQGSEA. This CDR3 spans 13 amino acids. Between the trimmed V and J ends, which lost 4 bases and 1 base, there was a span of 10 bases.

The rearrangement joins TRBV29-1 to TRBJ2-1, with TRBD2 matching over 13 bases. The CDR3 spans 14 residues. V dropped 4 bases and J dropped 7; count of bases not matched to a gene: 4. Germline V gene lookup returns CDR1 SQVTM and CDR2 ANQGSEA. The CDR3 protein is CSVAGTSGANEQFF. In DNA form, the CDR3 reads TGCAGCGTTGCCGGGACTAGCGGGGCGAATGAGCAGTTCTTC.

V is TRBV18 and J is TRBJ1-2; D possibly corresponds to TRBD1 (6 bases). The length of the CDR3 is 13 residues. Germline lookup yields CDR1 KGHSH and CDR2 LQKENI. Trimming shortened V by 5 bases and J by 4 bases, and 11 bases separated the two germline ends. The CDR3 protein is CASSGSDSYGYTF. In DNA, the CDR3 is TGTGCCAGCTCAGGTTCGGACAGCTATGGCTACACCTTC.

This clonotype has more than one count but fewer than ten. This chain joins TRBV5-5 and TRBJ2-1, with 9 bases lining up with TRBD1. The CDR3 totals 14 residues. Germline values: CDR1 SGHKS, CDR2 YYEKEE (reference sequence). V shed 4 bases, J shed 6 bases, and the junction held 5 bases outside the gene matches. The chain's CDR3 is CASSRTGQGNEQFF. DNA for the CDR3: TGTGCCAGCAGCCGAACGGGACAGGGCAATGAGCAGTTCTTC.

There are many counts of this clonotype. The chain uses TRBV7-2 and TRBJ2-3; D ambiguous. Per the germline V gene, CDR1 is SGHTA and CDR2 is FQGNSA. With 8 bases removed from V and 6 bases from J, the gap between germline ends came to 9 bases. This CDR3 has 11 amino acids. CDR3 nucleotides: TGTGCCAGCTCTTCCTCGGATACGCAGTATTTT. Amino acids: CASSSSDTQYF.

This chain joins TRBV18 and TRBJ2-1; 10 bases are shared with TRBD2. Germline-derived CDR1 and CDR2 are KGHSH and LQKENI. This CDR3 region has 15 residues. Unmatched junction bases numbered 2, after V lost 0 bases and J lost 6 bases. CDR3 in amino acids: CASSPPSSGSNEQFF. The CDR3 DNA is TGTGCCAGCTCACCACCGTCTAGCGGGAGCAATGAGCAGTTCTTC.

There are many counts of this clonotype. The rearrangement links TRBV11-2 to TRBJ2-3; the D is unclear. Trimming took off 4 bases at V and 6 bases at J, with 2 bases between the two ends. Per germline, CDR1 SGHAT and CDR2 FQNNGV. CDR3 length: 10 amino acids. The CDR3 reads CASSWDTQYF. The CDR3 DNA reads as TGTGCCAGCAGCTGGGATACGCAGTATTTT.

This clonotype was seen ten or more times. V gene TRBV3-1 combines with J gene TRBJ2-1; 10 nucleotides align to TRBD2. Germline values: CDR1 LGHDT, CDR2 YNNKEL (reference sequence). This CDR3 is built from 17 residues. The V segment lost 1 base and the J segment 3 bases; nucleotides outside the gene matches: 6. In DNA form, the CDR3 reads TGTGCCAGCAGCCAAGGGAGCGGGAGGGCTCTCTACAATGAGCAGTTCTTC. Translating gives CASSQGSGRALYNEQFF.

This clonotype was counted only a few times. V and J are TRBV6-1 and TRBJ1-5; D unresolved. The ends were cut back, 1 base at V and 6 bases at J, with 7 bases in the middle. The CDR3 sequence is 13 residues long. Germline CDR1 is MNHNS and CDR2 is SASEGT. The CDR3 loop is CASSEGASQPQHF. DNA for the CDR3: TGTGCCAGCAGTGAAGGCGCGAGTCAGCCCCAGCATTTT.

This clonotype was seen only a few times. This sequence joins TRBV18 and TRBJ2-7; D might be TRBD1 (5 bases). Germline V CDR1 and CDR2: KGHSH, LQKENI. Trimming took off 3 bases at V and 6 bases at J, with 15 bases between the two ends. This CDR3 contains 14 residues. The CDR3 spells CASSPGLGGAEQYF. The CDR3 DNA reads TGTGCCAGCTCACCCGGTCTGGGTGGGGCCGAGCAGTACTTC.

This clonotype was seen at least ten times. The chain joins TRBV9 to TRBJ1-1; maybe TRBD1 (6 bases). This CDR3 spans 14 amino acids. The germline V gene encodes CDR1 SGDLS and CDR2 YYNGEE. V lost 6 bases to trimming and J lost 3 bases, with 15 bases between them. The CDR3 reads CASTGVTGYTEAFF. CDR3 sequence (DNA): TGTGCCAGCACCGGGGTTACAGGGTACACTGAAGCTTTCTTT.

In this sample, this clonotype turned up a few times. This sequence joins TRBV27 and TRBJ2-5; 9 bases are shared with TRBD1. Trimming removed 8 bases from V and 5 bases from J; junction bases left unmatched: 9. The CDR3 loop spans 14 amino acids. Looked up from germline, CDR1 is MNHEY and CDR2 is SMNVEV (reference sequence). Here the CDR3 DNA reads TGTGCCAGCGGGGACAGGGAACCCCCGGAGACCCAGTACTTC. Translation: CASGDREPPETQYF.

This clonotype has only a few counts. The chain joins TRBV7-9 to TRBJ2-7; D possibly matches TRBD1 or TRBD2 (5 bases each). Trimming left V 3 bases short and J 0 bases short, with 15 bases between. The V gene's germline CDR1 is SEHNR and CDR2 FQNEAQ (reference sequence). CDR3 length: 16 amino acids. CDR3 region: CASSFFGAESSYEQYF. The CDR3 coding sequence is TGTGCCAGCAGCTTCTTCGGGGCAGAATCCTCCTACGAGCAGTACTTC.

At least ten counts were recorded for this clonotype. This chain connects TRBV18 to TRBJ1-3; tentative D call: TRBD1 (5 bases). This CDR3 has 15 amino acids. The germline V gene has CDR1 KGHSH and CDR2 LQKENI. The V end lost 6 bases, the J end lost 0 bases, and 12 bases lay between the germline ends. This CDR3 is CASSRTRSSGNTIYF. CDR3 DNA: TGTGCCAGCTCCCGGACACGAAGCTCTGGAAACACCATATATTTT.

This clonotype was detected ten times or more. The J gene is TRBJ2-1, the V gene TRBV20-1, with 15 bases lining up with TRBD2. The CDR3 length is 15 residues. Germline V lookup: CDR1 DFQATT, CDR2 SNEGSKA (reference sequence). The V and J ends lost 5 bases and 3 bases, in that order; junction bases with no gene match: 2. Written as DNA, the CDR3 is TGCAGTGCTCGGACTAGCGGGAGGGGCTACAATGAGCAGTTCTTC. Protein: CSARTSGRGYNEQFF.

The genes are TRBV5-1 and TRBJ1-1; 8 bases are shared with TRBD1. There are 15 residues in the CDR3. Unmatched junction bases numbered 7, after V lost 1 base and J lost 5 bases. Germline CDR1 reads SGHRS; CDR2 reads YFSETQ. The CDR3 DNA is TGCGCCAGCAGCTTGAGGGTCAGGGGGCCTACTGAAGCTTTCTTT. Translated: CASSLRVRGPTEAFF. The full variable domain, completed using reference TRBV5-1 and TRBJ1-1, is KAGVTQTPRYLIKTRGQQVTLSCSPISGHRSVSWYQQTPGQGLQFLFEYFSETQRNKGNFPGRFSGRQFSNSRSEMNVSTLELGDSALYLCASSLRVRGPTEAFFGQGTRLTVV.

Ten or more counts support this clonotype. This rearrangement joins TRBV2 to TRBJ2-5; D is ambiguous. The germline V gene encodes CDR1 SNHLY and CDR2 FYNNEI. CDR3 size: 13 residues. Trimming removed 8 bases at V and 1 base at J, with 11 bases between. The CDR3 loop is CASLRHPQETQYF. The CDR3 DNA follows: TGTGCCAGCCTTCGACACCCCCAAGAGACCCAGTACTTC.

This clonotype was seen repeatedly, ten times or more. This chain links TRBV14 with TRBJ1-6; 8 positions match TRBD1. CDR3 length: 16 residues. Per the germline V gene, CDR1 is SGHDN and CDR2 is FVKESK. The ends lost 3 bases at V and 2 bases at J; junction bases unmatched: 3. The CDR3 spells CASSHSGQAYNSPLHF. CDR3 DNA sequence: TGTGCCAGCAGCCACTCGGGACAGGCCTATAATTCACCCCTCCACTTT. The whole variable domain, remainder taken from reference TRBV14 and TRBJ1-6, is EAGVTQFPSHSVIEKGQTVTLRCDPISGHDNLYWYRRVMGKEIKFLLHFVKESKQDESGMPNNRFLAERTGGTYSTLKVQPAELEDSGVYFCASSHSGQAYNSPLHFGNGTRLTVT.

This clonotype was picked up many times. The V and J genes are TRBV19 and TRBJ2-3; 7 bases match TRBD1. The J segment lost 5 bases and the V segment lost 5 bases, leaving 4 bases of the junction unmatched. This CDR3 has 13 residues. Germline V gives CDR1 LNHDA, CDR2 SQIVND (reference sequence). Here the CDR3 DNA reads TGTGCCAGTAGTCCACGACAGGGAGATACGCAGTATTTT. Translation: CASSPRQGDTQYF.

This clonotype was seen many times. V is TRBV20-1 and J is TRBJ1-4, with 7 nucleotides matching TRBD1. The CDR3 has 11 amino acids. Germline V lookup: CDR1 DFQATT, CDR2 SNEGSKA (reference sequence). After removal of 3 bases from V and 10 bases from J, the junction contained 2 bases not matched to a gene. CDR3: CSARAGGKLFF. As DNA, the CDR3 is TGCAGTGCTAGGGCAGGGGGAAAACTGTTTTTT.

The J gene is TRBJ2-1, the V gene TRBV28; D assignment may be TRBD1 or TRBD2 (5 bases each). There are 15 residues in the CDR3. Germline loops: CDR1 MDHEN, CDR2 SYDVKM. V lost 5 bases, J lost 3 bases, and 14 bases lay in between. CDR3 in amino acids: CASSQTGTFYNEQFF. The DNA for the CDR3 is TGTGCCAGCAGTCAAACCGGGACCTTCTACAATGAGCAGTTCTTC.

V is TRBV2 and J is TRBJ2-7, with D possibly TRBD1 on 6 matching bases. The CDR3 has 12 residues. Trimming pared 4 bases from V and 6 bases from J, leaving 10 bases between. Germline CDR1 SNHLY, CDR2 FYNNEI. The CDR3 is CASSGVGGEQYF. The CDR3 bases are TGTGCCAGCAGTGGGGTAGGGGGCGAGCAGTACTTC.

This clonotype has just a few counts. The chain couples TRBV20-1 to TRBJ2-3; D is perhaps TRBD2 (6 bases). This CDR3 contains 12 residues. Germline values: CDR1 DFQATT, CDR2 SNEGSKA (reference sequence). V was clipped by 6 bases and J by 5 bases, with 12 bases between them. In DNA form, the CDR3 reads TGCAGTGCAAGGACGGAGGGAGATACGCAGTATTTT. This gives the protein CSARTEGDTQYF.